The clone carrying this TCR beta chain was seen repeatedly, ten times or more. Antigen specificity is unknown. CDR1 and CDR2 from the germline V gene are MNHEY and SVGEGT. After removal of 5 bases from V and 4 bases from J, the junction contained 2 bases not matched to a gene. The CDR3 length is 13 residues. The data derive from a study of T-cell reconstitution after alpha-beta-depleted transplantation in children. Study-level findings and limits: T-cell counts and diversity at one year post-transplant came mainly from newly produced T cells. Roughly two months post-transplant, alpha-beta T cells reportedly originated from several hundred graft clones that had expanded. At day 60, the high TCRbeta diversity found in some patients originated from recipient T cells and thymic progenitors that had survived.

Library preparation (for TCRbeta) was performed with unique molecular identifiers. MiXCR was run by TCRdb on the PCR reads, yielding one entry per CDR3 protein. The sample lists fewer than 550,000 distinct CDR3 sequences, over 9.5% occurring once. V is TRBV6-2 or TRBV6-3 and J is TRBJ1-2; 9 nucleotides line up with TRBD1. This clonotype was sampled from a female patient between 2 and 15 years old who had a stem cell transplant for aplastic anemia, so the T cells may come from the graft donor. The specimen was PBMCs, mostly from graft donor cells, collected 180 days after TCRalphabeta/CD19-depleted stem cell transplant. The CDR3 DNA reads as TGTGCCAGCAGTCACAGGGGGCTCTATGGCTACACCTTC. Amino acid sequence: CASSHRGLYGYTF.